Listed here are 22 T cell receptor beta chains from one sample, sequenced in a study of blood T cell repertoires in COVID-19. Only in-frame clones appear in the TCRdb table, and some are missing; sequencing was by immunoSEQ multiplex PCR. The data hold about 200,000 clones, with more than 75% observed a single time. Sequences were obtained from peripheral blood. The origin of the receptors is a man aged 55 to 70 with acute or convalescent COVID-19.

The chain carries TRBV10-2 and TRBJ1-1; 9 positions agree with TRBD1. The CDR3 is made up of 17 amino acids. The germline V gene encodes CDR1 WSHSY and CDR2 SAAADI. The V segment lost 9 bases and the J segment 1 base; nucleotides outside the gene matches: 15. The CDR3: CASHDYWTGQGNTEAFF. CDR3 coding DNA: TGCGCCAGTCATGACTACTGGACGGGACAGGGGAACACTGAAGCTTTCTTT.

This chain links TRBV24-1 with TRBJ1-5, with 9 bases lining up with TRBD1. The CDR3 runs 17 residues. The V and J ends lost 6 bases and 0 bases, in that order; junction bases with no gene match: 8. Germline V lookup: CDR1 KGHDR, CDR2 SFDVKD. The CDR3 bases are TGTGCCACCAGTCCTCTCCGGGACAGGGATAGCAATCAGCCCCAGCATTTT. This translates into CATSPLRDRDSNQPQHF.

The CDR3 reads CASSLPRTGTNGYTF. The CDR3 DNA is TGTGCCAGCAGCTTGCCAAGGACAGGGACGAATGGCTACACCTTC. The chain couples TRBV7-9 to TRBJ1-2, with TRBD1 matching 8 bases. This CDR3 is 15 amino acids long. V gave up 3 bases and J gave up 6 bases; unmatched junction bases: 9. CDR1 and CDR2 from the germline V gene are SEHNR and FQNEAQ (reference sequence).

CDR3 sequence reads: CASSPIGQGNTGELFF. CDR3 nucleotides: TGTGCCAGCAGCCCGATCGGGCAGGGGAACACCGGGGAGCTGTTTTTT. The V and J genes are TRBV7-7 and TRBJ2-2, with D maybe TRBD1 (5 bases). The CDR3 runs to 16 residues. From germline, CDR1 is SSHAT and CDR2 FNYEAQ (reference sequence). Trimming removed 5 bases at V and 1 base at J, with 14 bases between.

This clone appeared a single time. The genes are TRBV3-1 (or the pseudogene TRBV3-2) and TRBJ1-6, with D perhaps TRBD1 (5 bases). CDR1 is LGHDT and CDR2 is YNNKEL in the germline V gene (reference sequence). V was pared by 3 bases and J by 0 bases, with 9 bases between. The CDR3 loop spans 16 amino acids. In DNA, the CDR3 is TGTGCCAGCAGCCAGCAGGGTGACTCCTATAATTCACCCCTCCACTTT. The encoded protein is CASSQQGDSYNSPLHF.

V and J are TRBV25-1 and TRBJ1-4; 7 bases match TRBD1. The V gene end was trimmed by 5 bases and the J gene end by 3 bases; junction bases not matched to a gene: 6. Germline V gene data show CDR1 as MGHDK and CDR2 as SYGVNS. The CDR3 length is 15 residues. CDR3 nucleotides: TGTGCCAGCAGTAACAAACAGGGGTCTAATGAAAAACTGTTTTTT. Residues: CASSNKQGSNEKLFF.

This clone appeared once. J is TRBJ2-1 and V is TRBV19; TRBD1 matches at 11 bases. This CDR3 is 16 amino acids long. V shed 6 bases, J shed 8 bases, and the junction held 12 bases outside the gene matches. In germline, CDR1 is LNHDA, CDR2 SQIVND (reference sequence). CDR3 sequence (DNA): TGTGCCAGTAGGATTGGCCGGACAGGGGGCCCTGATGAGCAGTTCTTC. Amino acid sequence: CASRIGRTGGPDEQFF.

The chain employs TRBV2 and TRBJ1-4; maybe TRBD1 (5 bases). CDR3 length: 14 amino acids. Germline V lookup: CDR1 SNHLY, CDR2 FYNNEI. The germline V and J ends were trimmed by 1 base and 8 bases, with 11 bases remaining between them. CDR3 loop: CASSEVRGREKLFF. CDR3 in DNA: TGTGCCAGCAGTGAAGTCCGGGGGAGGGAAAAACTGTTTTTT.

The V gene is TRBV5-1, the J gene TRBJ1-2; 11 nucleotides line up with TRBD1. The germline gives CDR1 SGHRS, CDR2 YFSETQ. The length of the CDR3 is 15 residues. V was pared by 4 bases and J by 6 bases, with 8 bases of the junction left unmatched. The CDR3 coding sequence is TGCGCCAGCAGCAGACCGGACAGGGGGCTAAATGGCTACACCTTC. This translates into CASSRPDRGLNGYTF.

The CDR3 loop reads CASSIQGANQPQHF. CDR3 nucleotides: TGTGCCAGTAGTATACAGGGGGCAAATCAGCCCCAGCATTTT. The rearrangement joins TRBV19 to TRBJ1-5; TRBD1 matches at 8 bases. The germline V gene encodes CDR1 LNHDA and CDR2 SQIVND (reference sequence). The CDR3 has 14 amino acids. V shed 2 bases and J 4 bases; nucleotides not matched to a gene: 1.

The V and J genes are TRBV28 and TRBJ1-1; D perhaps matches TRBD1 (5 bases). The CDR3 is 14 residues long. The germline V gene has CDR1 MDHEN and CDR2 SYDVKM. The germline V and J ends were trimmed by 7 bases and 1 base, with 13 bases remaining between them. Written as DNA, the CDR3 is TGTGCCAGCACCCTCACGACAGCGAACACTGAAGCTTTCTTT. As protein: CASTLTTANTEAFF.

This clone was detected once. The J gene is TRBJ1-6, the V gene TRBV5-1, with 11 positions matching TRBD1. The trim removed 4 bases at V and 10 bases at J, leaving 7 bases unmatched. Germline loops: CDR1 SGHRS, CDR2 YFSETQ. The CDR3 totals 15 residues. The CDR3 loop is CASSPGQGAKSPLHF. CDR3 nucleotide sequence: TGCGCCAGCAGCCCCGGACAGGGGGCTAAGTCACCCCTCCACTTT. Drawing the rest from reference TRBV5-1 and TRBJ1-6, the complete variable domain is KAGVTQTPRYLIKTRGQQVTLSCSPISGHRSVSWYQQTPGQGLQFLFEYFSETQRNKGNFPGRFSGRQFSNSRSEMNVSTLELGDSALYLCASSPGQGAKSPLHFGNGTRLTVT.

The V gene is TRBV19, the J gene TRBJ2-7; a possible D gene is TRBD1 (5 bases). Germline V gives CDR1 LNHDA, CDR2 SQIVND (reference sequence). V gave up 5 bases and J gave up 7 bases, with 12 bases separating them. The CDR3 sequence is 12 residues long. Here the CDR3 reads CASSDRDREQYF. In DNA, the CDR3 is TGTGCCAGTAGTGACAGAGACCGGGAGCAGTACTTC.

The chain has TRBV6-5 and TRBJ2-7; TRBD1 is a possible D gene (6 bases). The CDR3 contains 12 residues. Germline loops: CDR1 MNHEY, CDR2 SVGAGI. V gave up 6 bases and J gave up 3 bases, with 9 bases separating them. The CDR3 DNA sequence: TGTGCCAGCAGCTTGACAGGCTACGAGCAGTACTTC. Encoded protein: CASSLTGYEQYF.

This chain uses TRBV6-5 with TRBJ2-7; maybe TRBD1 (6 bases). The CDR3 sequence is 12 residues long. Trimming pared 5 bases from V and 4 bases from J, leaving 9 bases between. Germline CDR1 MNHEY, CDR2 SVGAGI. The CDR3 loop reads CASSTTGYEQYF. The CDR3, as DNA: TGTGCCAGCAGTACCACAGGGTACGAGCAGTACTTC.

The chain joins TRBV29-1 to TRBJ1-2, with a tentative D call TRBD1 (6 bases). CDR1 and CDR2 from the germline V gene are SQVTM and ANQGSEA. CDR3 length: 11 amino acids. The ends were cut back, 7 bases at V and 6 bases at J, with 12 bases in the middle. The chain's CDR3 is CSGRTGHGYTF. As DNA, the CDR3 is TGCAGCGGACGAACAGGGCATGGCTACACCTTC.

V gene TRBV27 combines with J gene TRBJ1-1, with D possibly being TRBD1 (5 bases). This CDR3 spans 16 amino acids. CDR1 is MNHEY, CDR2 SMNVEV, per germline (reference sequence). The ends were cut back, 0 bases at V and 1 base at J, with 12 bases in the middle. The CDR3 coding sequence is TGTGCCAGCAGTTTATCCGCCAGGGCCCCGAACACTGAAGCTTTCTTT. The encoded protein is CASSLSARAPNTEAFF.

The V gene is TRBV18, the J gene TRBJ1-4; D may be TRBD1 (6 bases). Per the germline V gene, CDR1 is KGHSH and CDR2 is LQKENI. This CDR3 comprises 15 residues. V was cut by 8 bases and J by 0 bases, with 13 bases left in between. The CDR3 protein is CASRTEHATNEKLFF. In DNA, the CDR3 is TGTGCCAGCAGGACAGAACATGCAACTAATGAAAAACTGTTTTTT.

The count of this clone is one. The V call is TRBV27, the J call TRBJ2-1; 9 bases align to TRBD2. The CDR3 extends over 15 amino acids. CDR1 MNHEY and CDR2 SMNVEV come from the germline V gene (reference sequence). V lost 4 bases and J lost 4; bases outside the gene matches: 5. CDR3 region: CASSSLAGGYNEQFF. The CDR3 DNA reads TGTGCCAGCAGTTCTCTGGCGGGGGGGTACAATGAGCAGTTCTTC.

This CDR3 reads CAIDRGGYGYTF. The CDR3 bases are TGTGCCATAGACAGGGGCGGCTATGGCTACACCTTC. The chain links TRBV10-3 to TRBJ1-2, with 8 nucleotides matching TRBD1. J lost 4 bases, V lost 9 bases, and 4 bases had no gene match. There are 12 residues in the CDR3. The germline gives CDR1 ENHRY, CDR2 SYGVKD.

This clone was picked up one time. This chain connects TRBV9 to TRBJ2-2; D might be TRBD2 (5 bases). V lost 4 bases and J 9 bases, leaving 13 bases between the germline ends. Germline V gives CDR1 SGDLS, CDR2 YYNGEE. This CDR3 comprises 13 residues. The CDR3 reads CASSSRVGRELFF. CDR3 in DNA: TGTGCCAGCAGCTCCCGTGTCGGGAGGGAGCTGTTTTTT.

The chain has TRBV18 and TRBJ1-3; D not resolved. This CDR3 contains 15 residues. Deletions cut 2 bases from V and 4 bases from J, with 12 bases between. CDR1 and CDR2 from the germline V gene are KGHSH and LQKENI. The CDR3: CASSPATPGGNTIYF. In DNA, the CDR3 is TGTGCCAGCTCACCAGCCACACCCGGGGGAAACACCATATATTTT. The complete variable domain, with remaining parts taken from reference TRBV18 and TRBJ1-3, reads NAGVMQNPRHLVRRRGQEARLRCSPMKGHSHVYWYRQLPEEGLKFMVYLQKENIIDESGMPKERFSAEFPKEGPSILRIQQVVRGDSAAYFCASSPATPGGNTIYFGEGSWLTVV.